What follows is one TCR beta chain and its context. The data are from a study of Graves' ophthalmopathy and Graves' hyperthyroidism. Trimming pared 7 bases from V and 1 base from J, leaving 17 bases between. CDR3 length: 15 residues. Investigators amplified TCR beta CDR3 regions from RNA transcripts. HTBI-primed RT-PCR formed the first round, and a multiplex PCR formed the second. One entry per CDR3 protein results from TCRdb running MiXCR on the multiplex PCR reads. The table has some 410,000 distinct CDR3 sequences, under 25% seen once. The clonotype originates from a young woman with stable Graves' hyperthyroidism. The chain links TRBV12-3 or TRBV12-4 to TRBJ2-7; D is tentatively TRBD1 or TRBD2 (5 bases each). Sequenced input: peripheral blood. The CDR3 region is CASKLGDGLSYEQYF. The CDR3 DNA is TGTGCCAGCAAGCTAGGGGACGGACTTTCCTACGAGCAGTACTTC.